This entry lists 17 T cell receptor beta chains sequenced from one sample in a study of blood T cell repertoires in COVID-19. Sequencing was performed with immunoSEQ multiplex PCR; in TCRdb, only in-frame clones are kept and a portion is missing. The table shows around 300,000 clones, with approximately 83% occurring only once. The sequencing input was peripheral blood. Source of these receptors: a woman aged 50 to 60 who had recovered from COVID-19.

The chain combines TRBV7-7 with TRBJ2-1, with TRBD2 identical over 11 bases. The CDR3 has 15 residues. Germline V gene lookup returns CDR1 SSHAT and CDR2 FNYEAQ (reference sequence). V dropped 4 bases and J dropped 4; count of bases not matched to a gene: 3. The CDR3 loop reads CASSSGTSGYNEQFF. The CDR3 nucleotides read TGTGCCAGCAGCTCCGGGACTAGCGGATACAATGAGCAGTTCTTC.

The CDR3 DNA is TGTGCCAGCAGCTTGTTACAGGCTTCTAACTATGGCTACACCTTC. Amino acid sequence: CASSLLQASNYGYTF. The rearrangement uses TRBV5-5 and TRBJ1-2; maybe TRBD1 (5 bases). Trimming left V 1 base short and J 0 bases short, with 10 bases between. Germline V gene data show CDR1 as SGHKS and CDR2 as YYEKEE (reference sequence). CDR3 length: 15 amino acids.

The DNA for the CDR3 is TGTGCCAGCAGCCCCTTGGGGGCATCTTGGTTTAATGGCTACACCTTC. Protein: CASSPLGASWFNGYTF. V usage is TRBV3-1 (or the pseudogene TRBV3-2) and J usage is TRBJ1-2, with a weak D call TRBD1 (6 bases). The germline V and J ends were trimmed by 4 bases and 6 bases, with 21 bases remaining between them. The germline CDR1 and CDR2 sequences are LGHDT and YNNKEL (reference sequence). The CDR3 length is 16 residues.

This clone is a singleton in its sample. In DNA form, the CDR3 reads TGCAGTCCAACCTCAGCGGATGAGCAGTTCTTC. It encodes CSPTSADEQFF. The rearrangement uses TRBV20-1 and TRBJ2-1, with a tentative D call TRBD2 (5 bases). From germline, CDR1 is DFQATT and CDR2 SNEGSKA (reference sequence). Trimming left V 8 bases short and J 8 bases short, with 13 bases between. This CDR3 is built from 11 residues.

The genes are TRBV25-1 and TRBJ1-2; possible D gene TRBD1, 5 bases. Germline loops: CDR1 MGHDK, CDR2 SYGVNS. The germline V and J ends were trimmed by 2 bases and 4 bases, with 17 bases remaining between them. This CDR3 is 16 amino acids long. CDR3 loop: CASSEEGPPDSYGYTF. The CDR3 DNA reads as TGTGCCAGCAGTGAAGAAGGGCCCCCAGACAGCTATGGCTACACCTTC.

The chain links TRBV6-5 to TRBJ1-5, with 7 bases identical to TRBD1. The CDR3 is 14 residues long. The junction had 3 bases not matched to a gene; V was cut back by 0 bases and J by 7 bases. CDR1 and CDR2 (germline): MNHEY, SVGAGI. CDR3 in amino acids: CASSYSTGYQPQHF. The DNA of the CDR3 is TGTGCCAGCAGTTACTCGACAGGGTACCAGCCCCAGCATTTT.

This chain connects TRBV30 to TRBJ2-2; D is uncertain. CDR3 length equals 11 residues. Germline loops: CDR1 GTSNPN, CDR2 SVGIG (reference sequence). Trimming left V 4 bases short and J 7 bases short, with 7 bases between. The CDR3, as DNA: TGTGCCTGGAATATTAACGGGGAGCTGTTTTTT. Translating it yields CAWNINGELFF.

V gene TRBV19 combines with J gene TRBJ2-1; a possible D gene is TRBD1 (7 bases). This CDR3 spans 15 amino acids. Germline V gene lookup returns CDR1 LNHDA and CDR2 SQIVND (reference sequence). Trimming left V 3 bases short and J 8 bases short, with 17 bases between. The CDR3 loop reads CASSIQGGPRYEQFF. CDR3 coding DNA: TGTGCCAGTAGTATCCAGGGGGGCCCTCGATATGAGCAGTTCTTC.

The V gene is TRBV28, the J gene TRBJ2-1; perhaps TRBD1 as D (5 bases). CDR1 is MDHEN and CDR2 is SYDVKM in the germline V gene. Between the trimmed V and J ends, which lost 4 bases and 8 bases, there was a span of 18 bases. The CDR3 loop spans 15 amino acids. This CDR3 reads CASSSPFAGIYEQFF. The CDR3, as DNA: TGTGCCAGCAGTTCGCCCTTCGCAGGGATTTATGAGCAGTTCTTC.

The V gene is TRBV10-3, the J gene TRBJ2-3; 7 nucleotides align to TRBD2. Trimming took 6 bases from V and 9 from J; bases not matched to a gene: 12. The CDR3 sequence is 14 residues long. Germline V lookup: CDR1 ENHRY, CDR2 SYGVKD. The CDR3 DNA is TGTGCCATCAGGGGGAGTGAGCGGGGAAGAACGCAGTATTTT. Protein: CAIRGSERGRTQYF.

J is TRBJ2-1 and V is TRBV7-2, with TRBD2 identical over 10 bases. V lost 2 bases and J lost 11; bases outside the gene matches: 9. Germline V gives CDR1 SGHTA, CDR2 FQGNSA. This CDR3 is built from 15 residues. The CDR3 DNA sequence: TGTGCCAGCAGCTTACACAGCGGGAGGGCCTCGCAGCAGTTCTTC. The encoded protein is CASSLHSGRASQQFF.

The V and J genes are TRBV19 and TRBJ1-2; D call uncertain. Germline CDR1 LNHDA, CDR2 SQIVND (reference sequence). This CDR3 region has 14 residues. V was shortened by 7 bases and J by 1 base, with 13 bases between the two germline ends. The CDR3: CASTTLEGNYGYTF. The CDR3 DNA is TGTGCCAGTACCACCCTGGAGGGTAACTATGGCTACACCTTC.

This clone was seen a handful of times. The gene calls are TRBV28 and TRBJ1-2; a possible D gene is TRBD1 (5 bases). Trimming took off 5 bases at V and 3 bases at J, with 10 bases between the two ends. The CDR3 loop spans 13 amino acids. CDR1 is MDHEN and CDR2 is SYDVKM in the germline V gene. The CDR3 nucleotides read TGTGCCAGCAGTGGGGGGGTCGACTATGGCTACACCTTC. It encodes CASSGGVDYGYTF.

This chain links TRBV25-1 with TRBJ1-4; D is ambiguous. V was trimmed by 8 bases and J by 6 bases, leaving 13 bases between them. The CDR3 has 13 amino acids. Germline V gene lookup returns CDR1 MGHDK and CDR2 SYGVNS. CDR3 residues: CASERLIDEKLFF. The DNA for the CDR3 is TGTGCCAGCGAGAGGTTAATCGATGAAAAACTGTTTTTT.

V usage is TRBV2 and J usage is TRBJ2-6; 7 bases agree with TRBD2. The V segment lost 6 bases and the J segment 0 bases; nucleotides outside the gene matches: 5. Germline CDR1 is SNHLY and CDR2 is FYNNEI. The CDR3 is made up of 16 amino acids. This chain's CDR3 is CASRLASDSGANVLTF. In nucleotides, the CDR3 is TGTGCCAGCAGACTAGCGTCAGACTCTGGGGCCAACGTCCTGACTTTC.

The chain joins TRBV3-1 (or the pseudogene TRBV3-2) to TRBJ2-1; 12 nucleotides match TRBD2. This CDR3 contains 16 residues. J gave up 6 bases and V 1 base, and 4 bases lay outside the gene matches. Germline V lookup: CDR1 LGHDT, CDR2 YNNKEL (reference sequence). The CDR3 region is CASSQGVLAGGNEQFF. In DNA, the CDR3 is TGTGCCAGCAGCCAAGGTGTACTAGCGGGGGGCAATGAGCAGTTCTTC.

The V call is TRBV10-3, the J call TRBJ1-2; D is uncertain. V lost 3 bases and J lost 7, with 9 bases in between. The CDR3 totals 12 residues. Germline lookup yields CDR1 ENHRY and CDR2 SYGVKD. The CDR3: CAISDEAGGYTF. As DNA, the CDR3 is TGTGCCATCAGTGATGAGGCTGGTGGCTACACCTTC.